This T cell receptor beta chain stems from a study of STAT5B mutations in CD4+ large granular lymphocyte leukemia. Only in-frame clones appear in the TCRdb table, and some are missing; sequencing was by immunoSEQ multiplex PCR. The sample carries 25,000 to 35,000 clones, around 70% recorded once. This sequence originates from a human donor in good health. The sample consisted of CD4+ T cells from blood buffy coats.

The CDR3 loop is CASSSKRGGSSYEQYF. CDR3 bases: TGTGCCAGCAGTTCCAAAAGGGGGGGGAGCTCCTACGAGCAGTACTTC. V usage is TRBV6-5 and J usage is TRBJ2-7; the D gene is possibly TRBD2 (7 bases). The CDR3 sequence is 16 residues long. Germline CDR1 MNHEY, CDR2 SVGAGI. V lost 4 bases to trimming and J lost 0 bases, with 16 bases between them.